This T cell receptor beta chain came from a study of spatial heterogeneity in lung cancer. This clonotype was recorded at least ten times. With V trimmed by 5 bases and J by 6 bases, 5 bases remained unmatched. Germline CDR1 SGHNT, CDR2 YYREEE (reference sequence). The CDR3 length is 13 residues. The time point was: sample taken at primary tumor resection. Whole RNA came from tumor, nontumor lung or frozen PBMC and was sequenced without being sorted. Using its own MiXCR run on the 5' RACE reads, TCRdb lists one record per CDR3 protein. The table shows about 26,000 distinct CDR3 sequences, with 13% occurring only once.

The receptor was derived from a female donor with early-stage non-small cell lung cancer. This specimen was PBMCs, taken at surgery. This rearrangement joins TRBV5-4 to TRBJ1-1; 9 bases map to TRBD1. The CDR3 DNA follows: TGTGCCAGCAGGGCTACAGGGGGCCCTGAAGCTTTCTTT. Translating it yields CASRATGGPEAFF. The entire variable domain, with the rest obtained from reference TRBV5-4 and TRBJ1-1, is as follows: ETGVTQSPTHLIKTRGQQVTLRCSSQSGHNTVSWYQQALGQGPQFIFQYYREEENGRGNFPPRFSGLQFPNYSSELNVNALELDDSALYLCASRATGGPEAFFGQGTRLTVV.